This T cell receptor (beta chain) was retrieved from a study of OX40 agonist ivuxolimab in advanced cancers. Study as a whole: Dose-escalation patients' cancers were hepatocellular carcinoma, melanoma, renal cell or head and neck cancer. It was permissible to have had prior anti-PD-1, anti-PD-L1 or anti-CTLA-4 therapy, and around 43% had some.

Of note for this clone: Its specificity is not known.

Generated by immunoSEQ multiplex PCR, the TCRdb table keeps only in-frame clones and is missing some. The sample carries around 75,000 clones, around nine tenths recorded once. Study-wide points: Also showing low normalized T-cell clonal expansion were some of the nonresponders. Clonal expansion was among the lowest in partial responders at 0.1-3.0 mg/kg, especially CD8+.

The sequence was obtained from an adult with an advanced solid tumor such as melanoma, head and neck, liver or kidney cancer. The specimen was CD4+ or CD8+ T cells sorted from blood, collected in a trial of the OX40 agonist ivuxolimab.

The CDR3 reads CASSEGLIPSPLHF. The CDR3 DNA sequence: TGTGCCAGCAGTGAGGGACTTATCCCCTCACCCCTCCACTTT. The chain links TRBV2 to TRBJ1-6, with D perhaps TRBD1 (5 bases). CDR3 length equals 14 residues. Trimming stripped 3 bases from V and 10 bases from J, with 13 bases between. Germline loops: CDR1 SNHLY, CDR2 FYNNEI.